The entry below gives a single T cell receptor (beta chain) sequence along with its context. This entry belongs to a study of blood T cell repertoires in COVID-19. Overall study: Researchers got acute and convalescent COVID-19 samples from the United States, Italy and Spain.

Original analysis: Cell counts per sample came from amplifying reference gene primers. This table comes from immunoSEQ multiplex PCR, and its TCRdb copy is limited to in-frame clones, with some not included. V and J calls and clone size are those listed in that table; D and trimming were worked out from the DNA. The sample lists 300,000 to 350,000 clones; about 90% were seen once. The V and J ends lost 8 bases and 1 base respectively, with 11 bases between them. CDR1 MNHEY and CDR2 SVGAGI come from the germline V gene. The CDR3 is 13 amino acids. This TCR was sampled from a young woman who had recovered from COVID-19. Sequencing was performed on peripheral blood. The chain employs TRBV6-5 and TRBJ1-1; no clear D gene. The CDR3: CASGTGTNTEAFF. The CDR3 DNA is TGTGCCAGCGGAACGGGTACGAACACTGAAGCTTTCTTT.